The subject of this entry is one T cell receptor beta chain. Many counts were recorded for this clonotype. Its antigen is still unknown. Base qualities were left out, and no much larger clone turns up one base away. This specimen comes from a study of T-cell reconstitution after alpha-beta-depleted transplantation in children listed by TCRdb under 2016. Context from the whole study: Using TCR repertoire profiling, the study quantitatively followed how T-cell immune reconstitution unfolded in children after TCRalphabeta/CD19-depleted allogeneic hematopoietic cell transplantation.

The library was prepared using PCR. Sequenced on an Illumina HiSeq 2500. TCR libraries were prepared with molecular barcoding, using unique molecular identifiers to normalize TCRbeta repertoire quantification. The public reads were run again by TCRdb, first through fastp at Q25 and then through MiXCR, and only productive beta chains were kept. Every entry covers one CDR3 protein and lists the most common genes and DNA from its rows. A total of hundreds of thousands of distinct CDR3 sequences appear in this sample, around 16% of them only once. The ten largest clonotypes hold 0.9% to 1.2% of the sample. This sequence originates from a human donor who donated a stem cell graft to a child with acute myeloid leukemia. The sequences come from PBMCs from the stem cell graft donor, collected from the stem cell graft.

CDR3 region: CASYSNRGNEAFF. The bases read TGTGCCAGCTACTCCAACCGGGGTAACGAAGCTTTCTTT. The chain uses TRBV12-3 or TRBV12-4 and TRBJ1-1, with the D gene not clear enough to name. The CDR3 measures 13 amino acids from cysteine to phenylalanine. Solely the CDR3 DNA is kept, with 39 bases framed from the first base. The junction carries 18 bases between V and J, which are trimmed by 8 bases and 8 bases respectively.